This entry lists 2 T cell receptor beta chains sequenced from one sample in a study of regulatory T cells in long-lasting Graves disease. Time point described: newly diagnosed GD, antithyroid drugs for less than 3 months. TCR sequences were obtained from RNA taken from PBMCs. Construction of TCR beta libraries relied on iRepertoire HTBI primers and on Arm-PCR targeting CDR3 regions. TCRdb re-derived calls from the multiplex PCR reads in MiXCR, one entry per CDR3 protein. This sample has 200,000 to 250,000 distinct CDR3 sequences, with roughly 21% found just once. The sample here was peripheral blood mononuclear cells (PBMCs), taken at new diagnosis, from a patient treated with antithyroid drugs. The source is a female donor with Graves disease.

The sample holds a few counts of this clonotype. The CDR3 coding sequence is TGCGCCAGCAGGGGGGGCCAGGGACGAGGGTCACCCCTCCACTTT. Its translation: CASRGGQGRGSPLHF. This chain uses TRBV10-2 with TRBJ1-6; TRBD1 is a possible D gene (6 bases). This CDR3 has 15 residues. The germline gives CDR1 WSHSY, CDR2 SAAADI. V lost 6 bases and J 10 bases, leaving 19 bases between the germline ends.

This clonotype came up many times. V and J are TRBV11-2 and TRBJ1-1; 7 positions agree with TRBD1. CDR3 length: 16 residues. The ends lost 5 bases at V and 0 bases at J; junction bases unmatched: 9. CDR1 is SGHAT, CDR2 FQNNGV, per germline. The CDR3 loop reads CASSQRFGQVNTEAFF. The CDR3 DNA reads TGTGCCAGCAGCCAACGCTTTGGACAGGTGAACACTGAAGCTTTCTTT.